This passage covers 27 T cell receptor beta chains from one sample sequenced in a study of glioma-infiltrating T cells. Amplification of TCR alpha and beta CDR3 regions from RNA used iRepertoire nested multiplex PCR. TCRdb called the multiplex PCR reads again in MiXCR, with one record for every CDR3 protein. The repertoire holds approximately 110,000 distinct CDR3 sequences, around 23% seen once, with 13% to 15% in the top ten. The sequenced sample was glioma tissue, nonneoplastic brain tissue, or PBMCs (not recorded which). Source of these receptors: a human donor with low-grade glioma or glioblastoma, undergoing nonglioma brain surgery, or in good health (not recorded which).

In this sample, this clonotype turned up many times. This rearrangement joins TRBV28 to TRBJ1-6; possibly TRBD1 for D (5 bases). V lost 6 bases to trimming and J lost 6 bases, with 15 bases between them. CDR3 length: 15 amino acids. Germline V CDR1 and CDR2: MDHEN, SYDVKM. CDR3 loop: CASRNDDRVNSPLHF. The CDR3 DNA follows: TGTGCCAGCAGGAACGACGACAGAGTTAATTCACCCCTCCACTTT. The entire variable domain, with the rest obtained from reference TRBV28 and TRBJ1-6, is as follows: DVKVTQSSRYLVKRTGEKVFLECVQDMDHENMFWYRQDPGLGLRLIYFSYDVKMKEKGDIPEGYSVSREKKERFSLILESASTNQTSMYLCASRNDDRVNSPLHFGNGTRLTVT.

In this sample, this clonotype turned up many times. The chain links TRBV29-1 to TRBJ2-3, with a possible D match to TRBD2 (5 bases). The CDR3 sequence is 13 residues long. The germline V gene encodes CDR1 SQVTM and CDR2 ANQGSEA. V shed 1 base and J shed 6 bases, with 11 bases lying between them. In DNA form, the CDR3 reads TGCAGCGTTGAAGCGGGGTTTGGCGATACGCAGTATTTT. Amino acids: CSVEAGFGDTQYF.

The chain uses TRBV2 and TRBJ2-5; tentative D call: TRBD1 (6 bases). V lost 4 bases, J lost 2 bases, and 11 bases lay in between. CDR1 is SNHLY and CDR2 is FYNNEI in the germline V gene. The CDR3 is 14 residues long. In DNA, the CDR3 is TGTGCCAGCAGTGCAGGGGATCTACAAGAGACCCAGTACTTC. It specifies CASSAGDLQETQYF.

This clonotype showed up just a few times. The V and J genes are TRBV12-3 or TRBV12-4 and TRBJ1-2; 9 positions agree with TRBD1. V dropped 5 bases and J dropped 6; count of bases not matched to a gene: 4. This CDR3 has 13 amino acids. CDR3 residues: CASSGQGRNGYTF. The CDR3 DNA reads TGTGCCAGCAGTGGACAGGGGAGGAATGGCTACACCTTC.

V and J are TRBV11-2 and TRBJ1-2; 8 nucleotides align to TRBD1. Trimming took 3 bases from V and 10 from J; bases not matched to a gene: 13. The CDR3 spans 15 residues. CDR1 and CDR2 (germline): SGHAT, FQNNGV. For the CDR3, the DNA is TGTGCCAGCAGCTTGGGGACAGGACCCGGAGGCTCCTACACCTTC. This translates into CASSLGTGPGGSYTF.

This clonotype was seen more than once but under ten times. A read error is possible here, since a much larger clone lies one base away. This chain uses TRBV6-1 with TRBJ2-6, with D hard to call. CDR1 and CDR2 (germline): MNHNS, SASEGT. This CDR3 has 14 amino acids. CDR3 DNA: TGTACCAGCTCCTCGCCTGACGGGGCCAACGTCCTGACTTTC. As protein: CTSSSPDGANVLTF.

The chain combines TRBV3-1 with TRBJ2-1; D gene unclear. This CDR3 spans 14 amino acids. Germline CDR1 reads LGHDT; CDR2 reads YNNKEL (reference sequence). The germline V and J ends were trimmed by 3 bases and 10 bases, with 16 bases remaining between them. The CDR3 DNA reads TGTGCCAGCAGCCAGGATGTCACTTTCCACGAGCAGTTCTTC. This gives the protein CASSQDVTFHEQFF.

This clonotype has a handful of counts. A single base separates this from a much larger clone, so it may be a read error. This sequence joins TRBV2 and TRBJ2-6; perhaps TRBD1 as D (5 bases). The CDR3 loop spans 12 amino acids. Looked up from germline, CDR1 is SNHLY and CDR2 is FYNNEI. In DNA, the CDR3 is TGTGCCAGCCAACCTGGGGCCGACGTCCTGACTTTC. Protein: CASQPGADVLTF.

This clonotype was seen at least ten times. The V and J genes are TRBV19 and TRBJ1-1; 9 nucleotides agree with TRBD1. Germline assignment: CDR1 LNHDA and CDR2 SQIVND (reference sequence). Unmatched junction bases numbered 9, after V lost 4 bases and J lost 3 bases. The CDR3 is made up of 16 amino acids. CDR3 sequence: CASSRGQGKMYTEAFF. In nucleotides, the CDR3 is TGTGCCAGTAGTAGAGGACAGGGGAAGATGTACACTGAAGCTTTCTTT.

Note on this clonotype: This may be a read error, as it is one base from a much larger clone. The genes are TRBV3-1 and TRBJ2-3, with 8 bases identical to TRBD2. The germline CDR1 and CDR2 sequences are LGHDT and YNNKEL (reference sequence). The CDR3 totals 17 residues. As DNA, the CDR3 is TGTGCCAGCAGCCTCGGTCTAGCGGGCCCTGACACAGATACGCGGTATTTT. Protein product: CASSLGLAGPDTDTRYF.

This clonotype was seen once. The conserved final phenylalanine or tryptophan is absent from the CDR3, which likely points to a read error. The chain uses TRBV18 and TRBJ2-3; TRBD1 is a possible D gene (5 bases). Germline-derived CDR1 and CDR2 are KGHSH and LQKENI. Trimming removed 0 bases from V and 2 bases from J, with 15 bases in between. The CDR3 is 17 residues long. The CDR3 DNA follows: TGTGCCAGCTCACCACCGGCCGGCCAGGGAACCACAGATACGCAGTATTCT. It codes for CASSPPAGQGTTDTQYS.

Many counts were recorded for this clonotype. This chain joins TRBV6-1 and TRBJ2-7, with D perhaps matching TRBD2 (5 bases). Trimming took 4 bases from V and 2 from J, leaving 21 bases between them. There are 17 residues in the CDR3. Looked up from germline, CDR1 is MNHNS and CDR2 is SASEGT. The CDR3 sequence: CASSGPRGRTRAYEQYF. CDR3 DNA: TGTGCCAGCAGTGGTCCGAGAGGACGAACGAGGGCCTACGAGCAGTACTTC.

As to this clonotype: Just one base apart from a much larger clone, this may be a read error. The rearrangement links TRBV2 to TRBJ2-6; D is unclear. Germline loops: CDR1 SNHLY, CDR2 FYNNEI. The CDR3 is 14 residues long. In DNA, the CDR3 is TGTCCCAGCAGTGCCAGTTCTGGGGCCAACGTCCTGACTTTC. Residues: CPSSASSGANVLTF.

This clonotype was seen a handful of times. V is TRBV5-1 and J is TRBJ2-5; D is perhaps TRBD2 (6 bases). The CDR3 contains 15 residues. Trimming cost V 4 bases and J 4 bases, with 17 bases left between them. Per germline, CDR1 SGHRS and CDR2 YFSETQ. In DNA form, the CDR3 reads TGCGCCAGCAGCGTTGCGGGACCCCCAGGAGAGACCCAGTACTTC. Protein sequence: CASSVAGPPGETQYF.

This clonotype was recorded at least ten times. The DNA of the CDR3 is TGTGCCAGCAGTGAATGGGATAGCAATCAGCCCCAGCATTTT. It codes for CASSEWDSNQPQHF. The V and J genes are TRBV2 and TRBJ1-5, with D unclear. The ends were cut back, 2 bases at V and 0 bases at J, with 5 bases in the middle. From germline, CDR1 is SNHLY and CDR2 FYNNEI. This CDR3 region has 14 residues. Drawing the rest from reference TRBV2 and TRBJ1-5, the complete variable domain is EPEVTQTPSHQVTQMGQEVILRCVPISNHLYFYWYRQILGQKVEFLVSFYNNEISEKSEIFDDQFSVERPDGSNFTLKIRSTKLEDSAMYFCASSEWDSNQPQHFGDGTRLSIL.

This clonotype was detected ten times or more. The chain couples TRBV10-3 to TRBJ1-2, with 9 nucleotides matching TRBD1. The CDR3 is made up of 16 amino acids. The germline gives CDR1 ENHRY, CDR2 SYGVKD. J gave up 4 bases and V 0 bases, and 6 bases lay outside the gene matches. The CDR3 nucleotides read TGTGCCATCAGTGAGTCGACCGGGACAGGGCTCTATGGCTACACCTTC. Translated: CAISESTGTGLYGYTF.

In regard to this clonotype: Germline is not matched at one junction end, which may reflect a read error. V and J are TRBV4-1 and TRBJ1-3, with TRBD1 as a possible D gene (5 bases). Germline lookup yields CDR1 MGHRA and CDR2 YSYEKL. CDR3 length: 18 residues. The CDR3 nucleotides read TGCGCCAGCGGGATTTGGGACCAGGGTAGAGGCCCTGGAAACAACATATATTTT. It encodes CASGIWDQGRGPGNNIYF.

This clonotype was observed at least ten times. V and J are TRBV5-4 and TRBJ1-2, with a tentative D call TRBD1 (6 bases). The CDR3 has 16 amino acids. The germline V gene encodes CDR1 SGHNT and CDR2 YYREEE (reference sequence). With 4 bases removed from V and 4 bases from J, the gap between germline ends came to 20 bases. CDR3 sequence reads: CASSNGNRELTYGYTF. The CDR3 nucleotides are TGTGCCAGCAGCAATGGAAACAGGGAATTAACCTATGGCTACACCTTC.

This clonotype occurred once. One junction end does not reproduce the germline sequence, and a read error may be involved. The genes are TRBV12-3 or TRBV12-4 and TRBJ1-5; TRBD1 matches 10 bases. The CDR3 covers 15 residues. The CDR3, as DNA: TGTGCCAGCAACCTGGGGACAGGGGTAATTCAGCCACAGCATTTT. It is translated as CASNLGTGVIQPQHF.

This clonotype was observed many times. The V gene is TRBV5-4, the J gene TRBJ2-1; TRBD2 matches 11 bases. Germline lookup yields CDR1 SGHNT and CDR2 YYREEE (reference sequence). The CDR3 runs 15 residues. J was trimmed by 5 bases and V by 3 bases; bases with no gene match: 4. In DNA, the CDR3 is TGTGCCAGCAGCTCTAGCGGGAGGCTCGACAATGAGCAGTTCTTC. This sequence encodes CASSSSGRLDNEQFF.

This clonotype was counted only a few times. The gene calls are TRBV5-1 and TRBJ2-1, with 7 bases that match TRBD2. In germline, CDR1 is SGHRS, CDR2 YFSETQ. CDR3 length: 14 residues. The V and J ends lost 0 bases and 8 bases, in that order; junction bases with no gene match: 5. CDR3 bases: TGCGCCAGCAGCTTGGAGCGGAGCGGGGATGAGCAGTTCTTC. Translating it yields CASSLERSGDEQFF.

This clonotype was counted at least ten times. The rearrangement links TRBV29-1 to TRBJ2-3; 7 positions agree with TRBD2. The length of the CDR3 is 15 residues. Germline trimming cut 2 bases from V and 0 bases from J; bases unmatched to any gene: 5. The germline CDR1 and CDR2 sequences are SQVTM and ANQGSEA. The CDR3 reads CSVEPAGVSTDTQYF. For the CDR3, the DNA is TGCAGCGTTGAACCTGCGGGAGTGAGCACAGATACGCAGTATTTT.

The chain is built from TRBV19 and TRBJ2-5; D uncertain. Germline V lookup: CDR1 LNHDA, CDR2 SQIVND (reference sequence). Deletions cut 0 bases from V and 4 bases from J, with 15 bases between. This CDR3 has 16 amino acids. The CDR3 sequence is CASSIDLRARSETQYF. The DNA for the CDR3 is TGTGCCAGTAGTATAGATCTTCGCGCTCGGTCAGAGACCCAGTACTTC. The full variable domain, rest sourced from reference TRBV19 and TRBJ2-5, is DGGITQSPKYLFRKEGQNVTLSCEQNLNHDAMYWYRQDPGQGLRLIYYSQIVNDFQKGDIAEGYSVSREKKESFPLTVTSAQKNPTAFYLCASSIDLRARSETQYFGPGTRLLVL.

This clonotype has just a few counts. V usage is TRBV29-1 and J usage is TRBJ2-1; 7 nucleotides line up with TRBD1. The CDR3 loop spans 14 amino acids. Germline V gives CDR1 SQVTM, CDR2 ANQGSEA. V gave up 7 bases and J gave up 4 bases; unmatched junction bases: 10. The DNA for the CDR3 is TGCAGCGCCCAGCCTCCGGACAGGTACAATGAGCAGTTCTTC. Encoded protein: CSAQPPDRYNEQFF.

This clonotype was found many times. The chain has TRBV28 and TRBJ2-7, with 11 bases lining up with TRBD1. J lost 2 bases, V lost 5 bases, and 2 bases had no gene match. Germline V lookup: CDR1 MDHEN, CDR2 SYDVKM. CDR3 size: 14 residues. The CDR3 nucleotides are TGTGCCAGCAGTCCGGACAGGGGGCCCTACGAGCAGTACTTC. Its translation: CASSPDRGPYEQYF.

As for this clonotype: A clone one base away is much larger, so this may be a read error. V usage is TRBV7-2 and J usage is TRBJ1-2, with no clear D. The CDR3 covers 13 residues. V lost 7 bases and J 5 bases, leaving 14 bases between the germline ends. Germline assignment: CDR1 SGHTA and CDR2 FQGNSA. The CDR3 coding sequence is TGTGCCAGCATCCCTAGTATAGGGTATGGCTACACCTTC. It specifies CASIPSIGYGYTF.

This clonotype was seen ten or more times. The V call is TRBV6-1, the J call TRBJ2-7; TRBD1 is a possible D gene (6 bases). V lost 5 bases and J 4 bases, leaving 9 bases between the germline ends. The length of the CDR3 is 12 residues. Germline CDR1 MNHNS, CDR2 SASEGT. The CDR3 DNA sequence: TGTGCCAGCAGTCCAGGGGTATACGAGCAGTACTTC. Translating gives CASSPGVYEQYF.